This TCR beta chain was documented in a study of blood T cell repertoires in COVID-19. Study information: In each case, the material was cDNA or gDNA derived from T cells, B-cell-depleted T cells, or PBMCs.

The repertoire was sequenced with immunoSEQ multiplex PCR; TCRdb's copy has only in-frame clones and lacks some. Counted here are roughly 380,000 clones, 88% occurring once; the ten biggest clones make up 0.85% to 1.3%. This CDR3 has 16 residues. CDR1 and CDR2 from the germline V gene are LGHNT and FRNRAP. Trimming pared 0 bases from V and 2 bases from J, leaving 10 bases between. The TCR sequence derives from a woman aged 25-40 years who had been exposed to COVID-19. Sequenced material: PBMCs or T cells enriched from blood (not recorded which). The chain employs TRBV12-5 and TRBJ2-2; tentative D call: TRBD1 (6 bases). The CDR3 here is CASGLVQGSNTGELFF. CDR3 bases: TGTGCTAGTGGTTTGGTGCAGGGGTCAAACACCGGGGAGCTGTTTTTT.